These 31 T cell receptor beta chains were sequenced from one sample in a study of blood T cell repertoires in COVID-19. Measured with immunoSEQ multiplex PCR; TCRdb has only the in-frame clones, and not every one. Counted here are 350,000 to 550,000 clones, 75% to 90% occurring once; the ten biggest clones make up around 1.1%. Sequenced input: PBMCs or T cells enriched from blood (not recorded which). These receptors came from a man younger than 45 who had recovered from COVID-19.

About this clone: One junction end disagrees with the germline gene, perhaps due to a read error. The chain couples TRBV6-1 to TRBJ2-1; no clear D. CDR3 length equals 13 residues. Germline CDR1 reads MNHNS; CDR2 reads SASEGT. This CDR3 reads CASGDNSYNEQFF. The DNA for the CDR3 is TGTGCCAGCGGTGACAACTCCTACAATGAGCAGTTCTTC.

This clone was recorded once. This chain connects TRBV10-3 to TRBJ1-5; weak D call: TRBD1 (5 bases). There are 12 residues in the CDR3. CDR1 is ENHRY and CDR2 is SYGVKD in the germline V gene. V lost 4 bases and J 7 bases, leaving 8 bases between the germline ends. The CDR3 reads CAISAPGQPQHF. The CDR3 DNA is TGTGCCATCAGTGCCCCAGGGCAGCCCCAGCATTTT.

V and J are TRBV5-8 and TRBJ2-1, with TRBD1 matching 8 bases. The ends lost 0 bases at V and 10 bases at J; junction bases unmatched: 12. Germline V CDR1 and CDR2: SGHTS, YDEGEE. The length of the CDR3 is 16 residues. CDR3 nucleotide sequence: TGTGCCAGCAGCTTGGATCCAGGGGGCAACTTCAGAGAGCAGTTCTTC. This encodes CASSLDPGGNFREQFF.

V and J are TRBV7-9 and TRBJ2-6; 8 nucleotides match TRBD1. Germline CDR1 and CDR2: SEHNR and FQNEAQ (reference sequence). This CDR3 has 16 residues. The V gene end was trimmed by 8 bases and the J gene end by 0 bases; junction bases not matched to a gene: 6. The CDR3 nucleotides are TGTGCCAGCGGGCAGGGGGCCTCCTCTGGGGCCAACGTCCTGACTTTC. It translates to CASGQGASSGANVLTF.

CDR3 coding DNA: TGTGCCAGCAGGATGGACTCATTCGACGAGCAGTACTTC. Its translation: CASRMDSFDEQYF. The genes are TRBV6-5 and TRBJ2-7; TRBD2 is a possible D gene (5 bases). The ends were cut back, 6 bases at V and 5 bases at J, with 14 bases in the middle. This CDR3 spans 13 amino acids. The germline V gene encodes CDR1 MNHEY and CDR2 SVGAGI.

This sequence joins TRBV28 and TRBJ1-5; unclear D gene. From germline, CDR1 is MDHEN and CDR2 SYDVKM. V was trimmed by 2 bases and J by 1 base, leaving 9 bases between them. The CDR3 runs 15 residues. This chain's CDR3 is CASSLGERSNQPQHF. The CDR3 DNA is TGTGCCAGCAGTTTAGGGGAGAGGAGCAATCAGCCCCAGCATTTT.

CDR3 nucleotide sequence: TGTGCCAGCAGCTCTCTAGTGGGTGAGCAGTTCTTC. Amino acid sequence: CASSSLVGEQFF. The rearrangement links TRBV11-3 to TRBJ2-1; no reliable D call. The CDR3 is made up of 12 amino acids. Germline-derived CDR1 and CDR2 are SGHNT and YENEEA. V dropped 4 bases and J dropped 9 bases, with 10 bases sitting between them. The full variable domain, rest sourced from reference TRBV11-3 and TRBJ2-1, is EAGVVQSPRYKIIEKKQPVAFWCNPISGHNTLYWYLQNLGQGPELLIRYENEEAVDDSQLPKDRFSAERLKGVDSTLKIQPAELGDSAVYLCASSSLVGEQFFGPGTRLTVL.

The chain has TRBV28 and TRBJ1-5; possible D gene TRBD1, 5 bases. Germline V gene sequence: CDR1 MDHEN, CDR2 SYDVKM. The CDR3 is 16 amino acids. Trimming removed 5 bases from V and 4 bases from J, with 18 bases in between. The CDR3 bases are TGTGCCAGCAGTCCGAGGACATTAACCTCTAATCAGCCCCAGCATTTT. Translating gives CASSPRTLTSNQPQHF.

This clone was seen just once. The genes are TRBV29-1 and TRBJ2-1; 9 bases are a match to TRBD1. Germline V gene lookup returns CDR1 SQVTM and CDR2 ANQGSEA. This CDR3 is built from 14 residues. The ends lost 6 bases at V and 4 bases at J; junction bases unmatched: 7. The CDR3 coding sequence is TGCAGCGTACGGAAGGACAGGGGTTACAATGAGCAGTTCTTC. The encoded protein is CSVRKDRGYNEQFF.

This chain uses TRBV19 with TRBJ1-6, with a weak D call TRBD1 (5 bases). The CDR3 sequence is 13 residues long. V was cut by 10 bases and J by 7 bases, with 14 bases left in between. Per germline, CDR1 LNHDA and CDR2 SQIVND (reference sequence). The CDR3 DNA reads as TGTGCCACCAGGGATTTTAAGAATTCACCCCTCCACTTT. Its translation: CATRDFKNSPLHF. The variable domain in full, completed from reference TRBV19 and TRBJ1-6, reads DGGITQSPKYLFRKEGQNVTLSCEQNLNHDAMYWYRQDPGQGLRLIYYSQIVNDFQKGDIAEGYSVSREKKESFPLTVTSAQKNPTAFYLCATRDFKNSPLHFGNGTRLTVT.

The chain recombines TRBV11-3 with TRBJ1-1; D is possibly TRBD1 (5 bases). Looked up from germline, CDR1 is SGHNT and CDR2 is YENEEA. The CDR3 contains 15 residues. V lost 3 bases, J lost 4 bases, and 15 bases lay in between. CDR3 sequence reads: CASSFSDSRRTEAFF. The CDR3, as DNA: TGTGCCAGCAGCTTTTCAGACAGTCGGCGCACTGAAGCTTTCTTT. The full variable domain, with the rest looked up from reference TRBV11-3 and TRBJ1-1, is EAGVVQSPRYKIIEKKQPVAFWCNPISGHNTLYWYLQNLGQGPELLIRYENEEAVDDSQLPKDRFSAERLKGVDSTLKIQPAELGDSAVYLCASSFSDSRRTEAFFGQGTRLTVV.

This clone was seen only a few times. The rearrangement links TRBV18 to TRBJ1-1; D unresolved. Looked up from germline, CDR1 is KGHSH and CDR2 is LQKENI. Trimming removed 0 bases from V and 4 bases from J, with 9 bases in between. This CDR3 has 14 residues. CDR3 in amino acids: CASSPPARGTEAFF. The CDR3 DNA is TGTGCCAGCTCACCACCCGCCCGGGGCACTGAAGCTTTCTTT.

The V and J genes are TRBV6-1 and TRBJ1-2, with 7 nucleotides matching TRBD1. Germline V gene sequence: CDR1 MNHNS, CDR2 SASEGT. The CDR3 contains 13 residues. V was pared by 1 base and J by 7 bases, with 3 bases of the junction left unmatched. CDR3 coding DNA: TGTGCCAGCAGTGAAGAGGGGGCTTCTGGCTACACCTTC. Translated, it gives CASSEEGASGYTF.

This clone was seen just once. The chain couples TRBV7-6 to TRBJ2-7, with TRBD1 identical over 8 bases. Germline V CDR1 and CDR2: SGHVS, FNYEAQ. After removal of 4 bases from V and 2 bases from J, the junction contained 10 bases not matched to a gene. The length of the CDR3 is 16 residues. CDR3 sequence (DNA): TGTGCCAGCAGCTCCCCAGCTGGCAGGGGGCCCTACGAGCAGTACTTC. Translation gives CASSSPAGRGPYEQYF.

V is TRBV11-2 and J is TRBJ2-1, with 7 bases lining up with TRBD2. Germline V lookup: CDR1 SGHAT, CDR2 FQNNGV. The V gene end was trimmed by 1 base and the J gene end by 2 bases; junction bases not matched to a gene: 11. The CDR3 extends over 18 amino acids. The CDR3 nucleotides are TGTGCCAGCAGCTTAGTCGGGGTAGGACTAGAGGCCTACAATGAGCAGTTCTTC. It encodes CASSLVGVGLEAYNEQFF.

A few counts support this clone. The chain recombines TRBV12-1 with TRBJ2-1; the D call in the table, TRBD2, was not verified against the DNA. TRBV12-1 is a pseudogene locus. The CDR3 totals 17 residues. The CDR3, as DNA: TGTGCCAGCAGGTCGGCGGGAGACCGGGGGGCAATGTGTGAGCAGTTCTTC. It specifies CASRSAGDRGAMCEQFF.

The DNA for the CDR3 is TGTGCCAGCAGCTTAGCGTGGGCGGGAGGAGCCGGGGAGCTGTTTTTT. Translating it yields CASSLAWAGGAGELFF. The chain links TRBV7-6 to TRBJ2-2; 8 bases fit TRBD2. Germline CDR1 reads SGHVS; CDR2 reads FNYEAQ. This CDR3 is 16 amino acids long. V lost 0 bases, J lost 6 bases, and 6 bases stayed unmatched.

This chain uses TRBV5-1 with TRBJ1-1; possibly TRBD1 for D (5 bases). Trimming cost V 2 bases and J 1 base, with 9 bases left between them. Looked up from germline, CDR1 is SGHRS and CDR2 is YFSETQ. The CDR3 has 14 residues. The CDR3 DNA follows: TGCGCCAGCAGCTTACAAGGGGCGAACACTGAAGCTTTCTTT. Translation gives CASSLQGANTEAFF.

This chain links TRBV6-1 with TRBJ1-2; 7 nucleotides match TRBD1. This CDR3 is 15 amino acids long. Germline V lookup: CDR1 MNHNS, CDR2 SASEGT. Germline trimming cut 2 bases from V and 3 bases from J; bases unmatched to any gene: 6. CDR3 amino acids: CASSERVQGDYGYTF. The CDR3 bases are TGTGCCAGCAGTGAAAGGGTTCAGGGGGACTATGGCTACACCTTC.

The rearrangement joins TRBV4-2 to TRBJ1-1, with D hard to call. The V gene lost 0 bases and the J gene lost 0 bases, with 5 bases spanning the gap. The CDR3 is 14 residues long. CDR1 LGHNA and CDR2 YNFKEQ come from the germline V gene. The CDR3 loop reads CASSQDLLNTEAFF. Written as DNA, the CDR3 is TGTGCCAGCAGCCAAGATCTGTTGAACACTGAAGCTTTCTTT.

The genes are TRBV19 and TRBJ1-6; D is uncertain. Trimming took 5 bases from V and 9 from J, leaving 17 bases between them. This CDR3 comprises 15 residues. Germline CDR1 and CDR2: LNHDA and SQIVND (reference sequence). The CDR3 here is CASSAYRGSSSPLHF. DNA of the CDR3: TGTGCCAGTAGTGCTTACCGAGGGAGTAGTTCACCCCTCCACTTT.

In its sample, this clone was seen once. The chain links TRBV15 to TRBJ1-4; no definite D call. Germline V gives CDR1 LNHNV, CDR2 YYDKDF (reference sequence). V lost 2 bases to trimming and J lost 3 bases, with 10 bases between them. CDR3 length: 15 amino acids. The DNA of the CDR3 is TGTGCCACCAGCAGACGAGGAGGTCCTAATGAAAAACTGTTTTTT. Residues: CATSRRGGPNEKLFF.

The table lists this clone with a count of one. The rearrangement joins TRBV7-9 to TRBJ2-3; D perhaps matches TRBD1 (6 bases). Trimming shortened V by 4 bases and J by 7 bases, and 18 bases separated the two germline ends. The CDR3 loop spans 15 amino acids. Germline CDR1 reads SEHNR; CDR2 reads FQNEAQ (reference sequence). CDR3 coding DNA: TGTGCCAGCAGCTCGCAGACAGGCCTAGGCAATACGCAGTATTTT. It translates to CASSSQTGLGNTQYF.

V is TRBV7-8 and J is TRBJ2-1; maybe TRBD2 (5 bases). The CDR3 extends over 17 amino acids. CDR1 and CDR2 from the germline V gene are SGHVS and FQNEAQ. Trimming shortened V by 1 base and J by 0 bases, and 13 bases separated the two germline ends. The CDR3 loop is CASSLEIAQSSYNEQFF. The DNA for the CDR3 is TGTGCCAGCAGCTTAGAAATAGCGCAGAGCTCCTACAATGAGCAGTTCTTC. The full variable domain, with the rest looked up from reference TRBV7-8 and TRBJ2-1, is GAGVSQSPRYKVAKRGQDVALRCDPISGHVSLFWYQQALGQGPEFLTYFQNEAQLDKSGLPSDRFFAERPEGSVSTLKIQRTQQEDSAVYLCASSLEIAQSSYNEQFFGPGTRLTVL.

The chain links TRBV29-1 to TRBJ2-7, with 7 bases fitting TRBD2. Trimming took 4 bases from V and 0 from J; bases not matched to a gene: 6. Germline V gene sequence: CDR1 SQVTM, CDR2 ANQGSEA. The CDR3 covers 14 residues. This CDR3 reads CSVVGGTDSYEQYF. In DNA, the CDR3 is TGCAGCGTTGTGGGGGGGACCGACTCCTACGAGCAGTACTTC.

The V gene is TRBV5-1, the J gene TRBJ2-3; tentative D call: TRBD2 (5 bases). With 4 bases removed from V and 6 bases from J, the gap between germline ends came to 12 bases. The CDR3 length is 13 residues. Germline-derived CDR1 and CDR2 are SGHRS and YFSETQ. The DNA of the CDR3 is TGCGCCAGCAGCCGCGGGCCGCGGGATACGCAGTATTTT. This translates into CASSRGPRDTQYF.

The rearrangement joins TRBV4-1 to TRBJ2-7, with 13 bases fitting TRBD2. The germline V gene encodes CDR1 MGHRA and CDR2 YSYEKL. V lost 0 bases and J lost 4; bases outside the gene matches: 12. This CDR3 has 19 residues. Here the CDR3 DNA reads TGCGCCAGCAGCCAAGATCGGACTAGCGGGAGATTCAGGGAATACGAGCAGTACTTC. Translated: CASSQDRTSGRFREYEQYF.

The chain uses TRBV5-4 and TRBJ2-1, with TRBD2 matching over 13 bases. Germline assignment: CDR1 SGHNT and CDR2 YYREEE (reference sequence). This CDR3 has 18 amino acids. V was clipped by 0 bases and J by 12 bases; unmatched bases: 15. DNA of the CDR3: TGTGCCAGCAGCTTGGGGGGGACTAGCGGGACCACCCTTGGGGGGCAGTTCTTC. It codes for CASSLGGTSGTTLGGQFF.

The CDR3 reads CASSSIRVGYTF. The CDR3 DNA sequence: TGTGCCAGCAGTTCGATCAGGGTCGGCTACACCTTC. The J gene is TRBJ1-2, the V gene TRBV28; D may be TRBD1 (5 bases). Deletions cut 4 bases from V and 8 bases from J, with 11 bases between. This CDR3 is built from 12 residues. Germline V lookup: CDR1 MDHEN, CDR2 SYDVKM.

The V gene is TRBV7-9, the J gene TRBJ1-1; D perhaps matches TRBD1 (5 bases). V lost 6 bases and J lost 2, with 13 bases in between. The CDR3 extends over 14 amino acids. Germline assignment: CDR1 SEHNR and CDR2 FQNEAQ (reference sequence). The CDR3: CASRVQGGNTEAFF. For the CDR3, the DNA is TGTGCCAGCAGAGTCCAGGGAGGTAACACTGAAGCTTTCTTT.

The gene calls are TRBV11-2 and TRBJ2-1; TRBD2 aligns across 7 bases. The CDR3 contains 18 residues. The V gene's germline CDR1 is SGHAT and CDR2 FQNNGV. The junction had 10 bases not matched to a gene; V was cut back by 2 bases and J by 0 bases. For the CDR3, the DNA is TGTGCCAGCAGCTTATACGCTAGCGGTATGAGCTCCTACAATGAGCAGTTCTTC. Protein product: CASSLYASGMSSYNEQFF.